Following are 21 T cell receptor beta chains from one sample sequenced in a study of shared clonotypes between healthy human individuals (dated by TCRdb to about 2020). CD8 naive samples were CD45RO-negative cells positively selected for CCR7, giving a CD45RA+CCR7+ population that excluded TemRA cells. Library preparation was by the immunoSEQ multiplex PCR assay. The source is immuneACCESS, and TCRdb retained only in-frame sequences with V and J called. Part of the clones is not carried over; for the studies checked, unresolved V genes explain less than half of this, and the remainder is unexplained. This sample is represented by some 2,100,000 clones; about 92% of them were singletons. 1.7% of the sample belongs to the ten largest clones. Sequences were obtained from naive CD8+ T cells from PBMCs. The sample's cell subset or site, from its label and the paper: CD45RA+CCR7+. These receptors all come from a man between 18 and 29 years old in good health. Some clones in this sample may be carry-over from other donors' samples.

J is TRBJ1-5 and V is TRBV28; perhaps TRBD1 as D (5 bases). Germline CDR1 and CDR2: MDHEN and SYDVKM. V was pared by 1 base and J by 6 bases, with 13 bases between. CDR3 size: 15 residues. CDR3 amino acids: CASSLFPSGFQPQHF. CDR3 DNA sequence: TGTGCCAGCAGTTTATTTCCATCAGGGTTTCAGCCCCAGCATTTT.

This clone came up a few times. In the same sample, other DNA sequences code for this CDR3. This rearrangement joins TRBV27 to TRBJ2-1; D is uncertain. This CDR3 has 13 amino acids. With 2 bases removed from V and 0 bases from J, the gap between germline ends came to 2 bases. Looked up from germline, CDR1 is MNHEY and CDR2 is SMNVEV (reference sequence). CDR3 sequence (DNA): TGTGCCAGCAGTTTAGGCTCCTACAATGAGCAGTTCTTC. It encodes CASSLGSYNEQFF.

J is TRBJ2-2 and V is TRBV25-1, with D tentatively TRBD2 (6 bases). The V end lost 1 base, the J end lost 1 base, and 7 bases lay between the germline ends. Germline V gives CDR1 MGHDK, CDR2 SYGVNS. The CDR3 loop spans 15 amino acids. The CDR3 nucleotides read TGTGCCAGCAGTGAATGGGGGGAGAACACCGGGGAGCTGTTTTTT. Protein product: CASSEWGENTGELFF.

This clone was observed a single time. This chain joins TRBV27 and TRBJ1-4, with a tentative D call TRBD1 (5 bases). The CDR3 spans 14 residues. Trimming removed 3 bases at V and 2 bases at J, with 7 bases between. Looked up from germline, CDR1 is MNHEY and CDR2 is SMNVEV (reference sequence). The DNA of the CDR3 is TGTGCCAGCAGTTTTCGGGGGACTAATGAAAAACTGTTTTTT. This translates into CASSFRGTNEKLFF.

CDR3 DNA sequence: TGTGCCAGCAGCCCCCCCCTGAGCGGGAGTTTTACCTACGAGCAGTACTTC. Translated: CASSPPLSGSFTYEQYF. This chain joins TRBV11-2 and TRBJ2-7; 8 nucleotides line up with TRBD2. V dropped 5 bases and J dropped 2; count of bases not matched to a gene: 14. Germline V gene lookup returns CDR1 SGHAT and CDR2 FQNNGV. This CDR3 comprises 17 residues.

The chain has TRBV28 and TRBJ1-1, with D tentatively TRBD1 (6 bases). CDR1 MDHEN and CDR2 SYDVKM come from the germline V gene. The CDR3 has 15 amino acids. V was pared by 0 bases and J by 0 bases, with 8 bases between. The DNA of the CDR3 is TGTGCCAGCAGTTTATGGAAGGGGGTGAACACTGAAGCTTTCTTT. It codes for CASSLWKGVNTEAFF.

The chain employs TRBV5-1 and TRBJ2-1, with TRBD2 matching 8 bases. Looked up from germline, CDR1 is SGHRS and CDR2 is YFSETQ. V was clipped by 0 bases and J by 7 bases; unmatched bases: 12. This CDR3 is built from 17 residues. CDR3 nucleotides: TGCGCCAGCAGCTTGGGGCTTTGGGCGGGAGGTGAAAATGAGCAGTTCTTC. It codes for CASSLGLWAGGENEQFF. Using reference TRBV5-1 and TRBJ2-1 for the parts outside the CDR3, the full variable domain is KAGVTQTPRYLIKTRGQQVTLSCSPISGHRSVSWYQQTPGQGLQFLFEYFSETQRNKGNFPGRFSGRQFSNSRSEMNVSTLELGDSALYLCASSLGLWAGGENEQFFGPGTRLTVL.

The chain links TRBV6-1 to TRBJ2-3; 15 bases agree with TRBD2. Germline-derived CDR1 and CDR2 are MNHNS and SASEGT. The CDR3 is made up of 17 amino acids. The V gene end was trimmed by 4 bases and the J gene end by 3 bases; junction bases not matched to a gene: 5. As DNA, the CDR3 is TGTGCCAGCAGTGGGGGACTAGCGGGAGGTAGGACAGATACGCAGTATTTT. Its translation: CASSGGLAGGRTDTQYF.

This clone was counted a single time. This chain uses TRBV6-5 with TRBJ2-1, with D maybe TRBD1 (6 bases). Germline values: CDR1 MNHEY, CDR2 SVGAGI. V shed 2 bases and J shed 4 bases, with 15 bases lying between them. This CDR3 spans 16 amino acids. The CDR3 protein is CASSYTRQVGYNEQFF. The CDR3 DNA is TGTGCCAGCAGTTACACACGACAGGTTGGGTACAATGAGCAGTTCTTC.

The genes are TRBV27 and TRBJ1-1; perhaps TRBD1 as D (6 bases). Trimming cost V 4 bases and J 5 bases, with 20 bases left between them. Germline CDR1 MNHEY, CDR2 SMNVEV (reference sequence). This CDR3 contains 16 residues. The CDR3 loop reads CASSSRVTGLGTEAFF. The DNA for the CDR3 is TGTGCCAGCAGTTCCCGCGTTACAGGGCTGGGGACTGAAGCTTTCTTT.

The chain carries TRBV6-5 and TRBJ2-5, with D possibly matching TRBD1 (6 bases). The CDR3 spans 16 residues. V lost 4 bases, J lost 2 bases, and 17 bases lay in between. The germline V gene encodes CDR1 MNHEY and CDR2 SVGAGI. The CDR3 bases are TGTGCCAGCAGTTCCCGTTCGACAGGCATTCAAGAGACCCAGTACTTC. This encodes CASSSRSTGIQETQYF.

This clone was found a few times. J is TRBJ2-1 and V is TRBV6-6, with D hard to call. Germline V gene sequence: CDR1 MNHNY, CDR2 SVGAGI (reference sequence). Trimming removed 2 bases from V and 5 bases from J, with 4 bases in between. CDR3 length: 12 residues. This chain's CDR3 is CASSYVNNEQFF. DNA of the CDR3: TGTGCCAGCAGTTACGTGAACAATGAGCAGTTCTTC.

Points on this clone: Other DNA sequences from this sample encode an identical CDR3 as well. The chain links TRBV30 to TRBJ2-2; no definite D call. CDR3 length equals 11 residues. Germline V CDR1 and CDR2: GTSNPN, SVGIG (reference sequence). V was cut by 2 bases and J by 8 bases, with 6 bases left in between. This chain's CDR3 is CAWSLGGELFF. The CDR3 DNA follows: TGTGCCTGGAGTCTTGGTGGGGAGCTGTTTTTT.

The chain recombines TRBV20-1 with TRBJ1-2; D not resolved. This CDR3 spans 10 amino acids. The V gene's germline CDR1 is DFQATT and CDR2 SNEGSKA (reference sequence). Trimming pared 5 bases from V and 5 bases from J, leaving 6 bases between. The CDR3 nucleotides read TGCAGTGCTCCAGGATATGGCTACACCTTC. It specifies CSAPGYGYTF.

V and J are TRBV11-2 and TRBJ2-2; no reliable D call. Germline CDR1 reads SGHAT; CDR2 reads FQNNGV. The CDR3 has 15 residues. V was shortened by 4 bases and J by 5 bases, with 14 bases between the two germline ends. CDR3 sequence (DNA): TGTGCCAGCAGCTCGGCAATAAAGAGGACCGGGGAGCTGTTTTTT. It specifies CASSSAIKRTGELFF.

The chain uses TRBV11-3 and TRBJ2-1; D is undetermined. The V end lost 5 bases, the J end lost 4 bases, and 15 bases lay between the germline ends. Germline V gives CDR1 SGHNT, CDR2 YENEEA. There are 15 residues in the CDR3. In DNA, the CDR3 is TGTGCCAGCAGCCCCGGGCGGAGTCGGTACAATGAGCAGTTCTTC. It yields the protein CASSPGRSRYNEQFF.

This CDR3 is CASSRTGGTRTEAFF. The DNA for the CDR3 is TGTGCCAGCAGTCGGACAGGGGGAACTAGGACTGAAGCTTTCTTT. The V call is TRBV6-5, the J call TRBJ1-1; 10 bases are shared with TRBD1. After removal of 5 bases from V and 5 bases from J, the junction contained 8 bases not matched to a gene. The CDR3 runs to 15 residues. The germline V gene has CDR1 MNHEY and CDR2 SVGAGI.

The chain links TRBV2 to TRBJ2-7; 10 bases are a match to TRBD2. V shed 4 bases and J 3 bases; nucleotides not matched to a gene: 3. CDR3 size: 14 residues. The germline CDR1 and CDR2 sequences are SNHLY and FYNNEI. Here the CDR3 reads CASSAPSGGYEQYF. Written as DNA, the CDR3 is TGTGCCAGCAGTGCGCCTAGCGGGGGCTACGAGCAGTACTTC.

This chain links TRBV30 with TRBJ2-5; perhaps TRBD1 as D (6 bases). In germline, CDR1 is GTSNPN, CDR2 SVGIG (reference sequence). This CDR3 contains 13 residues. The V end was cut by 2 bases, the J end by 3 bases, with 10 bases between. The chain's CDR3 is CAWSQGQEETQYF. As DNA, the CDR3 is TGTGCCTGGAGTCAGGGGCAGGAAGAGACCCAGTACTTC.

The rearrangement links TRBV19 to TRBJ2-1; no clear D gene. The V end was cut by 3 bases, the J end by 0 bases, with 15 bases between. CDR3 length: 17 amino acids. The V gene's germline CDR1 is LNHDA and CDR2 SQIVND (reference sequence). The CDR3 reads CASSMDGPRSSYNEQFF. The CDR3 bases are TGTGCCAGTAGTATGGACGGGCCCAGAAGCTCCTACAATGAGCAGTTCTTC.

The chain links TRBV28 to TRBJ2-7, with 7 nucleotides matching TRBD1. The V and J ends lost 5 bases and 3 bases, in that order; junction bases with no gene match: 4. Germline loops: CDR1 MDHEN, CDR2 SYDVKM. The CDR3 spans 13 residues. In DNA, the CDR3 is TGTGCCAGCAGTCCCGGACAGGTCTACGAGCAGTACTTC. This encodes CASSPGQVYEQYF.